The 17 T cell receptor beta chains presented below share a single source sample, sequenced in a study of blood T cell repertoires in COVID-19. TCRdb's copy holds only in-frame clones and misses some; the assay was immunoSEQ multiplex PCR. The sample carries a few hundred thousand clones, 70% to 90% recorded once. The sequencing sample was made of PBMCs or T cells enriched from blood (not recorded which). Receptors originate from a woman in her late teens or twenties who had recovered from COVID-19.

The J gene is TRBJ1-3, the V gene TRBV3-1 (or the pseudogene TRBV3-2); D is perhaps TRBD1 (6 bases). V was shortened by 2 bases and J by 3 bases, with 23 bases between the two germline ends. This CDR3 is 19 amino acids long. Germline assignment: CDR1 LGHDT and CDR2 YNNKEL (reference sequence). The CDR3 nucleotides are TGTGCCAGCAGCCAAATCACTCTGGGGGCAACTTCACTTGGAAACACCATATATTTT. It codes for CASSQITLGATSLGNTIYF.

The gene calls are TRBV5-6 and TRBJ1-2; 8 positions match TRBD1. The germline V gene encodes CDR1 SGHDT and CDR2 YYEEEE. The junction had 6 bases not matched to a gene; V was cut back by 0 bases and J by 2 bases. CDR3 length: 16 amino acids. In DNA form, the CDR3 reads TGTGCCAGCAGCTTGGTTACGGGGGACAGGAACTATGGCTACACCTTC. Amino acid sequence: CASSLVTGDRNYGYTF.

The chain joins TRBV10-3 to TRBJ1-1, with a weak D call TRBD1 (5 bases). Germline CDR1 reads ENHRY; CDR2 reads SYGVKD. The CDR3 is made up of 13 amino acids. V was pared by 7 bases and J by 1 base, with 10 bases between. The DNA of the CDR3 is TGTGCCATCATGCAGGGTGGGAACACTGAAGCTTTCTTT. It translates to CAIMQGGNTEAFF.

The chain couples TRBV10-1 to TRBJ2-1; 8 nucleotides line up with TRBD1. Looked up from germline, CDR1 is WNHNN and CDR2 is SYGVQD (reference sequence). The ends lost 3 bases at V and 2 bases at J; junction bases unmatched: 3. The CDR3 is 15 amino acids. The CDR3 sequence is CASSEGQGAYNEQFF. Here the CDR3 DNA reads TGCGCCAGCAGTGAAGGACAGGGCGCCTACAATGAGCAGTTCTTC.

This clone appeared a few times. The genes are TRBV7-9 and TRBJ1-6, with D maybe TRBD1 (6 bases). Germline assignment: CDR1 SEHNR and CDR2 FQNEAQ (reference sequence). The ends were cut back, 4 bases at V and 3 bases at J, with 10 bases in the middle. CDR3 size: 15 residues. CDR3 DNA: TGTGCCAGCAGCTCTGAGGGGGTCTATAATTCACCCCTCCACTTT. Its translation is CASSSEGVYNSPLHF. Using reference TRBV7-9 and TRBJ1-6 for the parts outside the CDR3, the full variable domain is DTGVSQNPRHKITKRGQNVTFRCDPISEHNRLYWYRQTLGQGPEFLTYFQNEAQLEKSRLLSDRFSAERPKGSFSTLEIQRTEQGDSAMYLCASSSEGVYNSPLHFGNGTRLTVT.

The rearrangement uses TRBV2 and TRBJ2-3; 9 nucleotides match TRBD1. CDR1 is SNHLY, CDR2 FYNNEI, per germline. This CDR3 has 16 amino acids. J gave up 1 base and V 4 bases, and 6 bases lay outside the gene matches. The CDR3 here is CASSGQGGGGTDTQYF. As DNA, the CDR3 is TGTGCCAGCAGTGGACAGGGGGGGGGTGGCACAGATACGCAGTATTTT.

V gene TRBV11-2 combines with J gene TRBJ1-1, with D maybe TRBD1 (5 bases). Trimming removed 3 bases from V and 0 bases from J, with 5 bases in between. The CDR3 extends over 13 amino acids. Germline loops: CDR1 SGHAT, CDR2 FQNNGV. Here the CDR3 reads CASSFRVNTEAFF. As DNA, the CDR3 is TGTGCCAGCAGCTTCAGGGTGAACACTGAAGCTTTCTTT.

The genes are TRBV5-4 and TRBJ1-1; D possibly corresponds to TRBD1 (5 bases). V gave up 2 bases and J gave up 11 bases, with 16 bases separating them. CDR1 and CDR2 from the germline V gene are SGHNT and YYREEE (reference sequence). The CDR3 length is 13 residues. DNA of the CDR3: TGTGCCAGCAGCTTCCGGACAAATTTGGGGGCTTTCTTT. It translates to CASSFRTNLGAFF.

The chain employs TRBV25-1 and TRBJ1-4; 7 bases agree with TRBD1. The trim removed 5 bases at V and 0 bases at J, leaving 6 bases unmatched. Germline CDR1 MGHDK, CDR2 SYGVNS. The CDR3 extends over 16 amino acids. The CDR3 DNA sequence: TGTGCCAGCAGTCAGCAGGGGGTTTCAACTAATGAAAAACTGTTTTTT. This translates into CASSQQGVSTNEKLFF.

This clone came up once. The gene calls are TRBV27 and TRBJ1-6; 7 nucleotides agree with TRBD1. Per germline, CDR1 MNHEY and CDR2 SMNVEV (reference sequence). This CDR3 region has 14 residues. V lost 7 bases and J lost 7; bases outside the gene matches: 7. In nucleotides, the CDR3 is TGTGCCAGCAAAGGGACAGTGACCAATTCACCCCTCCACTTT. It codes for CASKGTVTNSPLHF.

The chain joins TRBV6-2 or TRBV6-3 to TRBJ1-5; D call uncertain. V was clipped by 6 bases and J by 5 bases, with 14 bases between them. CDR3 size: 14 residues. The V gene's germline CDR1 is MNHEY and CDR2 SVGEGT. CDR3 sequence: CASSSDTYYQPQHF. The CDR3 nucleotides read TGTGCCAGCAGCTCCGACACCTACTATCAGCCCCAGCATTTT.

The V gene is TRBV29-1, the J gene TRBJ1-3, with 7 nucleotides matching TRBD1. Per germline, CDR1 SQVTM and CDR2 ANQGSEA. Unmatched junction bases numbered 7, after V lost 7 bases and J lost 4 bases. CDR3 length: 13 residues. CDR3 sequence reads: CSAKQGNGNTIYF. The CDR3 DNA sequence: TGCAGCGCAAAACAGGGGAACGGAAACACCATATATTTT.

The sample holds one count of this clone. This sequence joins TRBV5-1 and TRBJ2-3; D is possibly TRBD2 (5 bases). V was cut by 7 bases and J by 4 bases, with 19 bases left in between. The CDR3 is made up of 15 amino acids. Germline V lookup: CDR1 SGHRS, CDR2 YFSETQ. CDR3 sequence (DNA): TGCGCCAGCCATCGAGACGAGGGTTCAGCAGATACGCAGTATTTT. The encoded protein is CASHRDEGSADTQYF.

The chain links TRBV5-1 to TRBJ1-1; no firm D call. CDR1 is SGHRS and CDR2 is YFSETQ in the germline V gene. The CDR3 length is 14 residues. The V end lost 4 bases, the J end lost 4 bases, and 14 bases lay between the germline ends. The CDR3 nucleotides read TGCGCCAGCAGCCAGCTTCCGGGTACCACTGAAGCTTTCTTT. Translated: CASSQLPGTTEAFF. Drawing the rest from reference TRBV5-1 and TRBJ1-1, the complete variable domain is KAGVTQTPRYLIKTRGQQVTLSCSPISGHRSVSWYQQTPGQGLQFLFEYFSETQRNKGNFPGRFSGRQFSNSRSEMNVSTLELGDSALYLCASSQLPGTTEAFFGQGTRLTVV.

This chain joins TRBV7-6 and TRBJ2-4, with TRBD1 as a possible D gene (6 bases). Deletions cut 0 bases from V and 7 bases from J, with 13 bases between. The CDR3 is 15 amino acids. Germline loops: CDR1 SGHVS, CDR2 FNYEAQ. The CDR3 is CASSLAPAGQNIQYF. The DNA for the CDR3 is TGTGCCAGCAGCTTAGCGCCGGCAGGACAGAACATTCAGTACTTC.

The rearrangement uses TRBV28 and TRBJ2-7, with D maybe TRBD1 (6 bases). Deletions cut 7 bases from V and 5 bases from J, with 15 bases between. The V gene's germline CDR1 is MDHEN and CDR2 SYDVKM. The CDR3 has 13 amino acids. CDR3 sequence (DNA): TGTGCCAGCACCTTAGGGGGTAGGGACGAGCAGTACTTC. Translating gives CASTLGGRDEQYF.

The rearrangement links TRBV9 to TRBJ2-2, with TRBD1 as a possible D gene (6 bases). The CDR3 runs 14 residues. V was cut by 3 bases and J by 6 bases, with 12 bases left in between. CDR1 is SGDLS and CDR2 is YYNGEE in the germline V gene. The CDR3 protein is CASSGGLRAGELFF. Here the CDR3 DNA reads TGTGCCAGCAGCGGGGGGCTGCGGGCCGGGGAGCTGTTTTTT.